This T cell receptor beta chain was sequenced during a study of T cell responses to AZD1222 COVID-19 vaccine. Study details: Combined were second doses at about 4 or about 12 weeks. Overall study findings and caveats: With dominance at 160-218 and 743-854, vaccine-associated CD4 TCRs spanned spike. Clonal diversity was possibly underestimated; the donors were predominantly white British and more often female.

Some clones are missing from TCRdb's copy, which holds only in-frame ones; the method was immunoSEQ multiplex PCR. Of over 100,000 clones listed, around nine tenths are singletons. The table lists this clone with a count of one. Its antigen is unknown. The sample holds other DNA sequences that translate to the same CDR3. The sequence was obtained from an adult in good health. The input for sequencing was peripheral blood, taken on day 0 of AZD1222 vaccination.

The CDR3 reads CSARGHNEQFF. The DNA for the CDR3 is TGCAGTGCTAGGGGCCACAATGAGCAGTTCTTC. The chain is built from TRBV20-1 and TRBJ2-1; D is ambiguous. Deletions cut 3 bases from V and 5 bases from J, with 5 bases between. This CDR3 is built from 11 residues. The germline V gene encodes CDR1 DFQATT and CDR2 SNEGSKA (reference sequence).